The next 12 T cell receptor beta chains were all read from a single sample in a study of glioma-infiltrating T cells after dendritic cell vaccination (TCRdb year 2016). The library was built by means of the immunoSEQ multiplex PCR assay. TCRdb stores this immuneACCESS table with in-frame sequences only. Part of the clones is absent; in the studies checked, under half of the shortfall reflects unresolved V genes, and no reason is known for the rest. Recorded for this sample are about 90,000 clones; around 86% of them occurred a single time. Roughly 6.8% of the sample comes from the top ten. The label giving this sample's time point can be read as: after dendritic cell vaccination, including at tumor progression/relapse. The sample in question was blood, obtained after dendritic cell vaccination. The receptor set was obtained from a human donor with glioblastoma.

The chain is built from TRBV19 and TRBJ1-2; the match to TRBD1 covers 7 bases. V shed 4 bases and J 2 bases; nucleotides not matched to a gene: 7. There are 15 residues in the CDR3. Per germline, CDR1 LNHDA and CDR2 SQIVND (reference sequence). CDR3 in amino acids: CASSKPTGSNYGYTF. CDR3 sequence (DNA): TGTGCCAGTAGTAAACCGACAGGGTCAAACTATGGCTACACCTTC.

The V gene is TRBV18, the J gene TRBJ1-3, with TRBD1 matching over 8 bases. Germline CDR1 and CDR2: KGHSH and LQKENI. This CDR3 is built from 15 residues. Trimming at V came to 5 bases and at J to 1 base, leaving 4 bases not matched to a gene. The DNA for the CDR3 is TGTGCCAGCTCAACGGGACAGGAATCTGGAAACACCATATATTTT. This sequence encodes CASSTGQESGNTIYF. Looking up the rest from reference TRBV18 and TRBJ1-3 gives the full variable domain: NAGVMQNPRHLVRRRGQEARLRCSPMKGHSHVYWYRQLPEEGLKFMVYLQKENIIDESGMPKERFSAEFPKEGPSILRIQQVVRGDSAAYFCASSTGQESGNTIYFGEGSWLTVV.

The chain uses TRBV5-1 and TRBJ2-2; 12 positions match TRBD1. The trim removed 1 base at V and 6 bases at J, leaving 7 bases unmatched. Per the germline V gene, CDR1 is SGHRS and CDR2 is YFSETQ. The CDR3 length is 17 residues. CDR3 sequence: CASSLRGTGGASGELFF. As DNA, the CDR3 is TGCGCCAGCAGCTTGAGGGGGACAGGGGGCGCGTCCGGGGAGCTGTTTTTT.

The chain uses TRBV28 and TRBJ1-2, with TRBD1 matching 7 bases. V lost 2 bases and J lost 4; bases outside the gene matches: 10. CDR1 is MDHEN and CDR2 is SYDVKM in the germline V gene. The CDR3 consists of 16 residues. The CDR3 reads CASSLKGEGAGYGYTF. As DNA, the CDR3 is TGTGCCAGCAGTTTAAAGGGAGAGGGGGCAGGCTATGGCTACACCTTC.

The rearrangement uses TRBV20-1 and TRBJ1-2; D gene uncertain. From germline, CDR1 is DFQATT and CDR2 SNEGSKA (reference sequence). This CDR3 contains 11 residues. The CDR3 sequence: CSLGVSYGYTF. The CDR3, as DNA: TGCAGCCTCGGGGTTTCCTATGGCTACACCTTC.

A word on this clone: An end of the junction differs from the germline gene, which may be a read error. The gene calls are TRBV5-1 and TRBJ1-1; D is possibly TRBD1 (6 bases). The germline gives CDR1 SGHRS, CDR2 YFSETQ. CDR3 length: 14 residues. CDR3 residues: CAGSSQTGNTEAFF. The CDR3 region has the DNA TGCGCCGGCAGCTCGCAGACAGGGAACACTGAAGCTTTCTTT. The entire variable domain, with the rest obtained from reference TRBV5-1 and TRBJ1-1, is as follows: KAGVTQTPRYLIKTRGQQVTLSCSPISGHRSVSWYQQTPGQGLQFLFEYFSETQRNKGNFPGRFSGRQFSNSRSEMNVSTLELGDSALYLCAGSSQTGNTEAFFGQGTRLTVV.

The V and J genes are TRBV6-1 and TRBJ2-3, with 9 bases matching TRBD1. CDR3 length equals 13 residues. Germline loops: CDR1 MNHNS, CDR2 SASEGT. Unmatched junction bases numbered 2, after V lost 7 bases and J lost 3 bases. Written as DNA, the CDR3 is TGTGCCAGCAAAGGGACAGGGACAGATACGCAGTATTTT. Encoded protein: CASKGTGTDTQYF.

The J gene is TRBJ2-3, the V gene TRBV18; a weak D match, TRBD1 (5 bases). Germline V gene data show CDR1 as KGHSH and CDR2 as LQKENI. Trimming took off 2 bases at V and 3 bases at J, with 12 bases between the two ends. This CDR3 has 15 amino acids. CDR3 nucleotide sequence: TGTGCCAGCTCACCATCGCAGGGAAGGACAGATACGCAGTATTTT. This sequence encodes CASSPSQGRTDTQYF.

The DNA of the CDR3 is TGTGCCAGCAGTTACCTACGGGGGGGCCAAGAGACCCAGTACTTC. Its translation is CASSYLRGGQETQYF. The chain combines TRBV6-5 with TRBJ2-5; 8 nucleotides align to TRBD2. The V gene end was trimmed by 2 bases and the J gene end by 1 base; junction bases not matched to a gene: 3. Germline-derived CDR1 and CDR2 are MNHEY and SVGAGI. The CDR3 spans 15 residues.

The rearrangement joins TRBV27 to TRBJ2-1; tentative D call: TRBD1 (5 bases). The CDR3 spans 14 residues. V lost 6 bases, J lost 6 bases, and 15 bases lay in between. Per the germline V gene, CDR1 is MNHEY and CDR2 is SMNVEV (reference sequence). CDR3 coding DNA: TGTGCCAGCAGGGGGCAGTTGTCTATCAATGAGCAGTTCTTC. It is translated as CASRGQLSINEQFF.

The rearrangement uses TRBV5-1 and TRBJ2-1, with 7 bases lining up with TRBD1. This CDR3 comprises 17 residues. Germline CDR1 is SGHRS and CDR2 is YFSETQ. V was pared by 0 bases and J by 0 bases, with 6 bases of the junction left unmatched. Written as DNA, the CDR3 is TGCGCCAGCAGCTTGGAGGGGGCACTAAGCTCCTACAATGAGCAGTTCTTC. Translation: CASSLEGALSSYNEQFF.

With regard to this clone: Other DNA sequences of this sample code for an identical CDR3. V gene TRBV9 combines with J gene TRBJ2-1; possibly TRBD2 for D (6 bases). The ends were cut back, 2 bases at V and 4 bases at J, with 10 bases in the middle. Per the germline V gene, CDR1 is SGDLS and CDR2 is YYNGEE. CDR3 size: 14 residues. The CDR3 here is CASSVGSGYNEQFF. For the CDR3, the DNA is TGTGCCAGCAGCGTGGGTAGCGGATACAATGAGCAGTTCTTC.